These T cell receptor beta chains were read from a single sample in a study of blood T cell repertoires in COVID-19. Repertoires were generated with immunoSEQ multiplex PCR, while TCRdb's copy carries only in-frame clones and drops some. The repertoire holds about 150,000 clones, with around 88% as singletons. The sample consisted of peripheral blood. The receptor set was obtained from an older woman who had recovered from COVID-19. CDR3s include the opening cysteine and the closing phenylalanine or tryptophan. The D gene is left open where the match is weak.

d_call: TRBD1; v_call: TRBV5-1; cdr3_aa: CASSPPGQGLSGNTIYF
d_call: NA; v_call: TRBV29-1; cdr3_aa: CSVEAGDEQYF
d_call: NA; v_call: TRBV13; cdr3_aa: CASSSLLFGSSYEQYF
d_call: TRBD1; v_call: TRBV7-3; cdr3_aa: CASSQGQGSPWDYGYTF
d_call: NA; v_call: TRBV10-3; cdr3_aa: CAISDPSSISFYEQYF
d_call: TRBD1; v_call: TRBV29-1; cdr3_aa: CSTRTGDMNTEAFF
d_call: TRBD2; v_call: TRBV19; cdr3_aa: CASSIAATSGQETQYF
d_call: TRBD1; v_call: TRBV4-3; cdr3_aa: CASSPLTGTGAWETQYF
d_call: TRBD1; v_call: TRBV29-1; cdr3_aa: CSVGGTGGEKLFF
d_call: NA; v_call: TRBV21-1; cdr3_aa: CASRAGGVHNEQFF
d_call: TRBD2; v_call: TRBV7-3; cdr3_aa: CASSTSGRGADTQYF
d_call: TRBD2; v_call: TRBV30; cdr3_aa: CAWSGLAGYNEQFF
d_call: NA; v_call: TRBV18; cdr3_aa: CATSKKVGLGAVSSYEQYF
d_call: TRBD2; v_call: TRBV24-1; cdr3_aa: CATSDRRASGAYNEQFF
d_call: TRBD1; v_call: TRBV6-2/TRBV6-3; cdr3_aa: CASSLGQGYTEAFF
d_call: NA; v_call: TRBV3-1/TRBV3-2; cdr3_aa: CASSRHPAGAGELFF
d_call: NA; v_call: TRBV18; cdr3_aa: CASSPGGDEKLFF
d_call: NA; v_call: TRBV30; cdr3_aa: CAWSVLGQLLGGPGNQPQHF
d_call: NA; v_call: TRBV14; cdr3_aa: CASSRQYNQPQHF
d_call: NA; v_call: TRBV15; cdr3_aa: CATSRGGSAGEQYF
d_call: NA; v_call: TRBV3-1/TRBV3-2; cdr3_aa: CASSRLGATAGETQYF
d_call: NA; v_call: TRBV28; cdr3_aa: CASSWREGAFF
d_call: NA; v_call: TRBV25-1; cdr3_aa: CASSPNWGVSAGNEQFF
d_call: NA; v_call: TRBV7-3; cdr3_aa: CASSPGGPPPTEAFF
d_call: NA; v_call: TRBV28; cdr3_aa: CASSPWTATNEKLFF
d_call: TRBD1; v_call: TRBV5-4; cdr3_aa: CASPGGLGDTQYF
d_call: TRBD1; v_call: TRBV3-1/TRBV3-2; cdr3_aa: CASSQGGTGAEAFF
d_call: NA; v_call: TRBV29-1; cdr3_aa: CSVDGSQETQYF